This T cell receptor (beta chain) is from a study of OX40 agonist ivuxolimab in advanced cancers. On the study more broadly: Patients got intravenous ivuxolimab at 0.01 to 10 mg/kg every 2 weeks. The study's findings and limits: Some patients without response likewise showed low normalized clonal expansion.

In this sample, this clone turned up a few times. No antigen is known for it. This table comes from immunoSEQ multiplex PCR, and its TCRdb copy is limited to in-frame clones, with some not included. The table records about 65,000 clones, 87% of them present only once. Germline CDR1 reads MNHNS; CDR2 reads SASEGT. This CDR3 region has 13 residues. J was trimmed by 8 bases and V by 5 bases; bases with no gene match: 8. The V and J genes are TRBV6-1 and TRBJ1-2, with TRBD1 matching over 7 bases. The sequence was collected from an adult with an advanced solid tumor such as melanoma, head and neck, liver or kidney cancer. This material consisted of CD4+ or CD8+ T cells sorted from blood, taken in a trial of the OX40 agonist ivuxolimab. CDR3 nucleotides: TGTGCCAGCAGTCCCCACCAGACAGGGGGCTACACCTTC. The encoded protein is CASSPHQTGGYTF.